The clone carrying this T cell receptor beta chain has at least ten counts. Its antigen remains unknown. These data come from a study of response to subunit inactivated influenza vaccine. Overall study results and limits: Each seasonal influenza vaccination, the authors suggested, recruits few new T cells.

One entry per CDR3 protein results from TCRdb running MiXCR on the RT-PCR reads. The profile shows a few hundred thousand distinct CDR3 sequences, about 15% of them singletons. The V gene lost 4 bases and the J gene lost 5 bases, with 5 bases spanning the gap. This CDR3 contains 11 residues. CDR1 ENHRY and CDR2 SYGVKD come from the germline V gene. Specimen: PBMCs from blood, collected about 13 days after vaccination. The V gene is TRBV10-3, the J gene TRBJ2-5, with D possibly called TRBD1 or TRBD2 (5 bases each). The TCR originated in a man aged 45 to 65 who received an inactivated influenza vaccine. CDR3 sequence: CAISGGETQYF. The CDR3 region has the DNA TGTGCCATCAGTGGGGGGGAGACCCAGTACTTC.